This T cell receptor (beta chain) emerged from a study of shared clonotypes between healthy human individuals. Study-wide results and limits: The diversity represented, both genetic and in exposure history, was limited by few donors.

Germline-derived CDR1 and CDR2 are SSHAT and FNYEAQ (reference sequence). The CDR3 contains 13 residues. This clone appeared once. The antigen remains unidentified. Relative to the germline gene, one junction end is altered; a read error may explain this. Around 91 million PBMCs were counted before genomic DNA extraction. When replicate PCRs were run on unsorted PBMC, they used roughly 280 ng DNA, approximately 30,000 T cell genomes. The authors' processing: As immunoSEQ supplied junction-only sequences (without quality scores), filtering differed. Clones were read by immunoSEQ multiplex PCR, and TCRdb kept only the in-frame ones, dropping some. V, J and clone size derive from that table, while D and trimming were established from the DNA sequence. Of about 470,000 clones in the sample, 70% to 80% were seen once.

Material for sequencing was PBMCs. The TCR sequence derives from a woman in her forties in good health. Some clones in this sample may be carry-over from other donors' samples. The rearrangement links TRBV7-7 to TRBJ2-1; 7 positions agree with TRBD1. The CDR3 loop reads CASSFTGDGEQFF. The CDR3 DNA is TGTGCTAGCAGCTTTACAGGGGACGGTGAGCAGTTCTTC.